The following is a T cell receptor (beta chain) sequence with its context. Its antigen is not identified. Germline V gene data show CDR1 as MNHEY and CDR2 as SVGAGI. CDR3 length: 15 residues. Trimming cost V 5 bases and J 6 bases, with 17 bases left between them. Produced via immunoSEQ multiplex PCR; TCRdb's table is partial and in-frame only. The sample shows tens of thousands of clones, just over 85% of them seen only once. This sample is drawn from a study of OX40 agonist ivuxolimab in advanced cancers. Study as a whole: A partial response was reached by three patients: one with hepatocellular carcinoma and two with cutaneous melanoma.

General observations from the study: Doses of 0.1 to 3.0 mg/kg were accompanied by clonal expansion of CD4+ and CD8+ blood T cells by week 6. Also showing low normalized T-cell clonal expansion were some of the nonresponders. Averaging showed that CD8+ T cells had more expanded clones than CD4+ did.

The chain has TRBV6-5 and TRBJ1-5, with D perhaps TRBD1 (6 bases). The material was CD4+ or CD8+ T cells sorted from blood, obtained in a trial of the OX40 agonist ivuxolimab. This clonotype was obtained from an adult with an advanced solid tumor such as melanoma, head and neck, liver or kidney cancer. Here the CDR3 reads CASSRLQGSSQPQHF. In DNA, the CDR3 is TGTGCCAGCAGTAGACTCCAGGGGTCCAGTCAGCCCCAGCATTTT.